This is a list of T cell receptor beta chains from one sample in a study of regulatory T cells in long-lasting Graves disease. TCRdb itself ran the multiplex PCR reads through MiXCR, one entry per CDR3 protein. Of some 470,000 distinct CDR3 sequences listed, 20% to 25% are singletons. The sequenced sample was peripheral blood mononuclear cells (PBMCs), obtained when the disease was refractory, from a patient treated with antithyroid drugs. These receptors were collected from a female donor with Graves disease. The conserved cysteine and the conserved F or W are not part of the CDR3 here. Each record gives: V gene, CDR3 protein.

v_call: TRBV18; cdr3_aa: ASSPPVNTEAF
v_call: TRBV30; cdr3_aa: AWSRYGTHQPQH
v_call: TRBV28; cdr3_aa: ASSFGNRETHEQY
v_call: TRBV29-1; cdr3_aa: SVRGTGMTYEQY
v_call: TRBV4-2; cdr3_aa: ASSQDMGGEQY
v_call: TRBV19; cdr3_aa: ASTETMDPHQPQH
v_call: TRBV4-1; cdr3_aa: ASSQRGYDTGELF
v_call: TRBV28; cdr3_aa: ASIGGQAKNIQY
v_call: TRBV7-9; cdr3_aa: ASELGGGSYEQY
v_call: TRBV24-1; cdr3_aa: ATSDGDQPQH
v_call: TRBV6-5; cdr3_aa: ASSSGQHNEQF
v_call: TRBV7-6; cdr3_aa: ASSENSGGGSPLH
v_call: TRBV20-1; cdr3_aa: SASLPLAGGPYEQY
v_call: TRBV10-3; cdr3_aa: AIRQGNGTDTQY
v_call: TRBV19; cdr3_aa: ASSKAEAATAYSNQPQH
v_call: TRBV20-1; cdr3_aa: SARKPSNTEAF
v_call: TRBV5-1; cdr3_aa: ASSLLQPYEQY
v_call: TRBV30; cdr3_aa: AWSPDSGTYGYT
v_call: TRBV6-1; cdr3_aa: ASSDGQGASYEQY
v_call: TRBV15; cdr3_aa: ATSRVDRVDQPQH
v_call: TRBV12-3/TRBV12-4; cdr3_aa: ASSLQGFLGQPQH
v_call: TRBV28; cdr3_aa: ASSPGTGLSAF
v_call: TRBV28; cdr3_aa: ASQLGEQY
v_call: TRBV6-1; cdr3_aa: ASSTTGKGGYT
v_call: TRBV6-1; cdr3_aa: ASSPLDGGHTEAF
v_call: TRBV30; cdr3_aa: AFKTDGYT
v_call: TRBV20-1; cdr3_aa: SASDYAQYNEQF
v_call: TRBV24-1; cdr3_aa: ATSDLTGATNTEAF
v_call: TRBV28; cdr3_aa: ASSFQGSNYGYT
v_call: TRBV19; cdr3_aa: ASSIDRSNTEAF
v_call: TRBV2; cdr3_aa: ASRRGQGFNSPLH
v_call: TRBV24-1; cdr3_aa: ATSDQTGGSGEQY
v_call: TRBV10-3; cdr3_aa: AISEGAPEDYEQY
v_call: TRBV6-5; cdr3_aa: ASSSRDPVSLFEQY
v_call: TRBV20-1; cdr3_aa: SARRPGGGGYGYT
v_call: TRBV30; cdr3_aa: AWSVPKGFIYGYT
v_call: TRBV25-1; cdr3_aa: ASSELGGDGYT
v_call: TRBV13; cdr3_aa: ASSSGTSGGASEQY
v_call: TRBV2; cdr3_aa: ASGQGAETEAF
v_call: TRBV5-1; cdr3_aa: ASSLVVGRASYEQY
v_call: TRBV30; cdr3_aa: AWSVAQETQY
v_call: TRBV4-1; cdr3_aa: ASSPEGLAREQY
v_call: TRBV19; cdr3_aa: ASSTRFGRTVRNT
v_call: TRBV27; cdr3_aa: ASSLTPGQAETQY
v_call: TRBV20-1; cdr3_aa: SAPLGTASTDTQY
v_call: TRBV19; cdr3_aa: ASSPSPPYQETQY
v_call: TRBV20-1; cdr3_aa: SAKDRTNEKLF
v_call: TRBV7-8; cdr3_aa: ASSYRSRNQPQH
v_call: TRBV28; cdr3_aa: ASSSRGQGFNEKLF
v_call: TRBV12-3/TRBV12-4; cdr3_aa: ASSLWTANTEAF
v_call: TRBV28; cdr3_aa: ASSFFPGQATSSNQPQH
v_call: TRBV3-1; cdr3_aa: ASSQDSGGGIYNSPLH
v_call: TRBV12-3/TRBV12-4; cdr3_aa: ASTTLGGRHEQY
v_call: TRBV7-9; cdr3_aa: ASSPGSVNNSPLH